The entry below describes one T cell receptor beta chain. Antigen specificity is unknown. The data were taken from a study of graft-versus-host responses after intestinal transplantation. TCRdb's table, derived via immunoSEQ multiplex PCR, lists solely in-frame clones and lacks some. Here the sample spans under 90,000 clones, about 92% being singletons. This CDR3 is 15 amino acids long. V lost 0 bases and J lost 2, with 8 bases in between. Germline CDR1 LGHNA, CDR2 YNFKEQ. General observations from the study: Graft-versus-host to host-versus-graft clonal ratios in allografts were high in patients with graft-donor T cell macrochimerism.

The V call is TRBV4-2, the J call TRBJ1-5; D may be TRBD1 (5 bases). The clonotype comes from a human patient who received an intestinal transplant, so some T cells may come from the graft donor. Sample: PBMCs, taken 98 days after intestinal transplantation. CDR3 region: CASSQEGGGNQPQHF. The CDR3 nucleotides read TGTGCCAGCAGCCAAGAAGGAGGGGGCAATCAGCCCCAGCATTTT.